Sequencing of this T cell receptor (beta chain) was carried out in a study of monozygotic twins with inflammatory bowel disease. Overall study findings and caveats: No separation of different T cell subtypes was possible. Patients received differing immunosuppressive treatments, which may have added variability to their repertoires. Researchers report that IBD patients shared fewer clonotypes with others than healthy twins, especially amid disease activity. It was observed that concordant and discordant twins did not differ in repertoire similarity, possibly given limited power.

About this clonotype itself: Its matching antigen is unknown.

The germline V gene encodes CDR1 LNHDA and CDR2 SQIVND (reference sequence). The CDR3 runs 16 residues. TCRdb reanalyzed the 5' RACE reads and collapses them to one entry per CDR3 protein, without DNA. In total, the table holds around 450,000 distinct CDR3 sequences. Sequencing was carried out using blood. This receptor was identified in a human donor with ulcerative colitis or Crohn's disease, or a healthy co-twin of an affected twin (not recorded which). The V gene is TRBV19, the J gene TRBJ1-5; the TRBD1 assignment by TCRdb is unverifiable without DNA. The CDR3 is CASTFWTGGIDQPQHF.